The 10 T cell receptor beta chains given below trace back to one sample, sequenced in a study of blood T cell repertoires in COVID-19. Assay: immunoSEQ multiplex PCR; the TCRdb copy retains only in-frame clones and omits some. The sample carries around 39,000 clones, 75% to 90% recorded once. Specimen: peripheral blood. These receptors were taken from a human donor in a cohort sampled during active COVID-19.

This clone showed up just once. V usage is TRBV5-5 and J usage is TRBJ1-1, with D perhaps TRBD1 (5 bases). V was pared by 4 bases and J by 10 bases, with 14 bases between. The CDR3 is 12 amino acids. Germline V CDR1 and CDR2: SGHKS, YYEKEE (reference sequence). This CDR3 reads CASSKWGGGAFF. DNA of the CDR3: TGTGCCAGCAGCAAATGGGGCGGGGGAGCTTTCTTT.

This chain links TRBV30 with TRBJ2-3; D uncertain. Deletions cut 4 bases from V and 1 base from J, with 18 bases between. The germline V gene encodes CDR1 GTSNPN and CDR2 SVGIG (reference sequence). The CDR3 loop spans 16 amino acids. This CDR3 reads CAWTSPGKLGTDTQYF. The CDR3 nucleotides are TGTGCCTGGACCTCCCCAGGAAAATTAGGCACAGATACGCAGTATTTT. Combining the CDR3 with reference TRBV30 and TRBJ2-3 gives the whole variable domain SQTIHQWPATLVQPVGSPLSLECTVEGTSNPNLYWYRQAAGRGLQLLFYSVGIGQISSEVPQNLSASRPQDRQFILSSKKLLLSDSGFYLCAWTSPGKLGTDTQYFGPGTRLTVL.

CDR3 DNA sequence: TGTGCCAGCAGGGACAGGGGGAATTCACCCCTCCACTTT. Protein: CASRDRGNSPLHF. V gene TRBV25-1 combines with J gene TRBJ1-6; 10 nucleotides align to TRBD1. The V and J ends lost 6 bases and 7 bases, in that order; junction bases with no gene match: 0. Germline CDR1 MGHDK, CDR2 SYGVNS. The CDR3 totals 13 residues.

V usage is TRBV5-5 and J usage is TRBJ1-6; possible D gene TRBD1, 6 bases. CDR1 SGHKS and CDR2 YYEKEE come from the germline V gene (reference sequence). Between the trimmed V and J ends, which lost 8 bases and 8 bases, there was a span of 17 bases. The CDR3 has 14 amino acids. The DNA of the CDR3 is TGTGCCAGTACGACAGGAGAAGGGTATTCACCCCTCCACTTT. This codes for CASTTGEGYSPLHF.

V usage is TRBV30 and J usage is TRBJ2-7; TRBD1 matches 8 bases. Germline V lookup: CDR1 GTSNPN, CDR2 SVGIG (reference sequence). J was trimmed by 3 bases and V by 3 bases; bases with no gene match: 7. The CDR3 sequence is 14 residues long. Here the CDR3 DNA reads TGTGCCTGGAGCAAAGACAGGGGCGGCTACGAGCAGTACTTC. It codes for CAWSKDRGGYEQYF.

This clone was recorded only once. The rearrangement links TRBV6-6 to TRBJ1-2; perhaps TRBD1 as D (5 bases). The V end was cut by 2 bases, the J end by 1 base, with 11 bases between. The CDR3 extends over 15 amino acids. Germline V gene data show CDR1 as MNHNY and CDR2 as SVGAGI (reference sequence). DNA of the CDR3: TGTGCCAGCAGTTACACGGGGGGTTTTAACTATGGCTACACCTTC. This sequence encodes CASSYTGGFNYGYTF.

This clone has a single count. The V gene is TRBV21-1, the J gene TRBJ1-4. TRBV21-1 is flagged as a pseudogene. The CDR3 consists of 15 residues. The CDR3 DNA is TGTGCCAGCAGCAAAGTGGATGCGGGGAATGAAAAACTGTTTTTT. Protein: CASSKVDAGNEKLFF.

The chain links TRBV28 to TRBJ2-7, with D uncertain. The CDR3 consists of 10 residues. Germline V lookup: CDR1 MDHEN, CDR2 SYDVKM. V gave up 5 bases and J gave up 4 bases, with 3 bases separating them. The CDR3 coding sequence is TGTGCCAGCAGTCAGTACGAGCAGTACTTC. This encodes CASSQYEQYF.

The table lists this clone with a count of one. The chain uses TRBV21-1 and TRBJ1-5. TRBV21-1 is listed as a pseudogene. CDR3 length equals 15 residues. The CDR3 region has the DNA TGTGCCAGCAAGCGGGGCCGCGACACGGTACAGCCCCAGCATTTT. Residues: CASKRGRDTVQPQHF.

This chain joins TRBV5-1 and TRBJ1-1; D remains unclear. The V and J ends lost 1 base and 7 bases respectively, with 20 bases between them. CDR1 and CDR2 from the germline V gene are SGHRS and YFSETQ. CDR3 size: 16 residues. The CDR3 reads CASSLREGAGGSEAFF. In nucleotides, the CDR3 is TGCGCCAGCAGCTTGAGGGAAGGAGCGGGCGGAAGTGAAGCTTTCTTT. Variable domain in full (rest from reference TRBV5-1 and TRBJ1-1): KAGVTQTPRYLIKTRGQQVTLSCSPISGHRSVSWYQQTPGQGLQFLFEYFSETQRNKGNFPGRFSGRQFSNSRSEMNVSTLELGDSALYLCASSLREGAGGSEAFFGQGTRLTVV.